This T cell receptor beta chain was identified during a study of cytomegalovirus exposure and HLA in healthy donors. Trimming removed 4 bases at V and 8 bases at J, with 26 bases between. The CDR3 contains 17 residues. Germline V gene data show CDR1 as SEHNR and CDR2 as FQNEAQ (reference sequence). PCR was performed using 60 Vbeta and 13 Jbeta primers. Assay used: immunoSEQ multiplex PCR; TCRdb lists only in-frame clones, some missing. The profile shows 150,000 to 200,000 clones, about 79% of them singletons. Sequenced input: PBMCs. The receptor was derived from a woman in her forties or fifties in good health and CMV-seronegative. The chain joins TRBV7-9 to TRBJ1-2; D not certain. This chain's CDR3 is CASSYTKPGTKKRGYTF. The CDR3 nucleotides are TGTGCCAGCAGCTATACTAAGCCGGGAACCAAAAAAAGGGGCTACACCTTC.